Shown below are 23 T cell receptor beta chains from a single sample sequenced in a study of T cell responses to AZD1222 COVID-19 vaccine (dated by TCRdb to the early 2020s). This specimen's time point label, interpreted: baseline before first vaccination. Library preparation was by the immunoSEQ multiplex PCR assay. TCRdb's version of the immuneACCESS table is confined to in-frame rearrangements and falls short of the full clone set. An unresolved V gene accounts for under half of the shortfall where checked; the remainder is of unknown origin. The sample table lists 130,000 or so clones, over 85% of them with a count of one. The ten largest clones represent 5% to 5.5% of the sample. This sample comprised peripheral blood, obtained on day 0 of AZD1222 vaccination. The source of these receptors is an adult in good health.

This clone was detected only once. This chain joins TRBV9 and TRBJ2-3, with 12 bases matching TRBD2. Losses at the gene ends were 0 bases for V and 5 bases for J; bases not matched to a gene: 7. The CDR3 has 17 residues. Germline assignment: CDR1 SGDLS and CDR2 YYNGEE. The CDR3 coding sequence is TGTGCCAGCAGCGTAGATCTAGCGGGAGGGACCTTAGATACGCAGTATTTT. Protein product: CASSVDLAGGTLDTQYF. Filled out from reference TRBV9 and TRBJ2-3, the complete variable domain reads DSGVTQTPKHLITATGQRVTLRCSPRSGDLSVYWYQQSLDQGLQFLIQYYNGEERAKGNILERFSAQQFPDLHSELNLSSLELGDSALYFCASSVDLAGGTLDTQYFGPGTRLTVL.

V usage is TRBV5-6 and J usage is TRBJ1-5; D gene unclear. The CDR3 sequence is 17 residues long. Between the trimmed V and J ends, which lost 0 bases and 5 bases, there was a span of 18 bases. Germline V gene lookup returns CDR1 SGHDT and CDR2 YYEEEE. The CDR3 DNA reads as TGTGCCAGCAGCTTGGACCCCAAGCCGTCTACAGATCAGCCCCAGCATTTT. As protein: CASSLDPKPSTDQPQHF.

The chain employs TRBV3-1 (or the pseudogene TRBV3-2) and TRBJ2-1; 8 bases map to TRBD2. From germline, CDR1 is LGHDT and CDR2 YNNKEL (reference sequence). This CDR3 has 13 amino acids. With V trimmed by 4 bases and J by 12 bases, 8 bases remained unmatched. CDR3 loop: CASSRAGVQVQFF. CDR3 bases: TGTGCCAGCAGCCGAGCGGGGGTTCAGGTGCAGTTCTTC.

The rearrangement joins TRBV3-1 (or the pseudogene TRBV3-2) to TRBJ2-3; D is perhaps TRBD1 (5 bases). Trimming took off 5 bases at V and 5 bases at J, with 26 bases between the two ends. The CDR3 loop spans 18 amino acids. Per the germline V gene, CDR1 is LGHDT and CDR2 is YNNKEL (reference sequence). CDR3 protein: CASSGSWAGISLGDTQYF. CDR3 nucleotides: TGTGCCAGCAGCGGTTCTTGGGCAGGGATTAGTCTGGGAGATACGCAGTATTTT.

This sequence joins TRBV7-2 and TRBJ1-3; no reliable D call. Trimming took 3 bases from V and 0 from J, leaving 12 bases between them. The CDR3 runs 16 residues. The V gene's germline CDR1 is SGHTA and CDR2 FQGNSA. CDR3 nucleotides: TGTGCCAGCAGCTTTAGTCCCCGAGACTCTGGAAACACCATATATTTT. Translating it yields CASSFSPRDSGNTIYF. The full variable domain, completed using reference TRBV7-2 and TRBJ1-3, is GAGVSQSPSNKVTEKGKDVELRCDPISGHTALYWYRQSLGQGLEFLIYFQGNSAPDKSGLPSDRFSAERTGGSVSTLTIQRTQQEDSAVYLCASSFSPRDSGNTIYFGEGSWLTVV.

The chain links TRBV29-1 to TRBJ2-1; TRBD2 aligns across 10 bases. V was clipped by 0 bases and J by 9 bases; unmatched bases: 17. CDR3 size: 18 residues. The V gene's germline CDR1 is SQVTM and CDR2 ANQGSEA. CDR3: CSVEDHLGAGGLVGEQFF. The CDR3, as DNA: TGCAGCGTTGAAGACCACTTGGGAGCGGGGGGGCTTGTGGGTGAGCAGTTCTTC.

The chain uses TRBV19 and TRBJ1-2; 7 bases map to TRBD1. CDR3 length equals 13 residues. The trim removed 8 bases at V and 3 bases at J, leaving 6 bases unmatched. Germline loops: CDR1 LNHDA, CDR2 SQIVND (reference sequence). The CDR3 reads CASWDRDYYGYTF. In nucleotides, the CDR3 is TGTGCCAGTTGGGACAGAGACTACTATGGCTACACCTTC. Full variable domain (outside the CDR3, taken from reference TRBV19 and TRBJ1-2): DGGITQSPKYLFRKEGQNVTLSCEQNLNHDAMYWYRQDPGQGLRLIYYSQIVNDFQKGDIAEGYSVSREKKESFPLTVTSAQKNPTAFYLCASWDRDYYGYTFGSGTRLTVV.

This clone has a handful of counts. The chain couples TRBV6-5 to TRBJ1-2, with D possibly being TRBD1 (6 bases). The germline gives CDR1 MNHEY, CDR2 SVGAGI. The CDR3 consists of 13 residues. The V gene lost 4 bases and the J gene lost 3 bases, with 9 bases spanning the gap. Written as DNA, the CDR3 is TGTGCCAGCAGTTTTGGGGGCGACTATGGCTACACCTTC. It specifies CASSFGGDYGYTF.

The DNA for the CDR3 is TGTGCCAGCAGCTTGGGACAGGGGGACGAGCAGTACTTC. This encodes CASSLGQGDEQYF. The chain employs TRBV5-4 and TRBJ2-7, with 9 bases fitting TRBD1. Germline-derived CDR1 and CDR2 are SGHNT and YYREEE (reference sequence). The CDR3 contains 13 residues. V trimming: 0 bases; J trimming: 5 bases; junction bases outside the gene matches: 0.

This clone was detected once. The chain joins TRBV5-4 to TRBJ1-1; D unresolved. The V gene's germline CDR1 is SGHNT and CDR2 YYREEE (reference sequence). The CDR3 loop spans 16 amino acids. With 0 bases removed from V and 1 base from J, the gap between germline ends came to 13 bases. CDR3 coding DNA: TGTGCCAGCAGCTTGGTGGACTTGTCTCGGAACACTGAAGCTTTCTTT. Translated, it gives CASSLVDLSRNTEAFF.

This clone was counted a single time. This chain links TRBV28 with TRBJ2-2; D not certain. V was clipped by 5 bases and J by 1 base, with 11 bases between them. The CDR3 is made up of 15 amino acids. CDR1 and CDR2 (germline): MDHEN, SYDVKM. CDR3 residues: CASSMTTRNTGELFF. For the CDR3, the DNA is TGTGCCAGCAGTATGACAACAAGGAACACCGGGGAGCTGTTTTTT.

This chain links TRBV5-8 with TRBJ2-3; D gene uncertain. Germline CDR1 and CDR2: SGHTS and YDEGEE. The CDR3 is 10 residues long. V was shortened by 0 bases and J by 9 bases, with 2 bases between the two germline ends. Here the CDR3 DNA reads TGTGCCAGCAGCTTGGGAACGCAGTATTTT. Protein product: CASSLGTQYF. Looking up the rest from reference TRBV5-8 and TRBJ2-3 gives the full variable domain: EAGVTQSPTHLIKTRGQQATLRCSPISGHTSVYWYQQALGLGLQFLLWYDEGEERNRGNFPPRFSGRQFPNYSSELNVNALELEDSALYLCASSLGTQYFGPGTRLTVL.

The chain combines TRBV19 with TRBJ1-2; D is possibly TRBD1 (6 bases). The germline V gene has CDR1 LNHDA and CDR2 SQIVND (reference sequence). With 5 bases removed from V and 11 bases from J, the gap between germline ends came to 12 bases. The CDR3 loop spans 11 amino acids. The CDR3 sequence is CASSPGTWYTF. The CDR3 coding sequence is TGTGCCAGTAGTCCCGGGACATGGTACACCTTC. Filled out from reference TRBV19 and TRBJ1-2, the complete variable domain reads DGGITQSPKYLFRKEGQNVTLSCEQNLNHDAMYWYRQDPGQGLRLIYYSQIVNDFQKGDIAEGYSVSREKKESFPLTVTSAQKNPTAFYLCASSPGTWYTFGSGTRLTVV.

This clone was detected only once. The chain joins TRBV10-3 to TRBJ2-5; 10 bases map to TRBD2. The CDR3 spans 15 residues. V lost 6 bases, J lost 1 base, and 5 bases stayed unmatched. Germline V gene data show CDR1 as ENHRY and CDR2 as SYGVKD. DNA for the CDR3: TGTGCCATCAGCGCGACTAGCGGGCGCCAAGAGACCCAGTACTTC. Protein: CAISATSGRQETQYF.

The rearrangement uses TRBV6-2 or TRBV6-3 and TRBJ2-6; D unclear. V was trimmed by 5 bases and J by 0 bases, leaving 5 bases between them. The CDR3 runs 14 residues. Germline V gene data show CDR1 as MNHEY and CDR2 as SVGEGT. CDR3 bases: TGTGCCAGCAGTCGGAGCTCTGGGGCCAACGTCCTGACTTTC. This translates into CASSRSSGANVLTF.

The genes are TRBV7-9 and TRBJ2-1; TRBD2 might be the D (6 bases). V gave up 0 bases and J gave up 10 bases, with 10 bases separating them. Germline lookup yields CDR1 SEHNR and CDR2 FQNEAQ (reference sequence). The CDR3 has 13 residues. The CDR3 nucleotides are TGTGCCAGCAGCTTAGCGCGGGGCCGCGAGCAGTTCTTC. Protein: CASSLARGREQFF.

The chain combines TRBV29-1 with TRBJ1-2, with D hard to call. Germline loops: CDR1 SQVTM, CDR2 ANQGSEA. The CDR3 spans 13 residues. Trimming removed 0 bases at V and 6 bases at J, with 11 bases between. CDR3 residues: CSVEDIRTNGYTF. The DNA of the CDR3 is TGCAGCGTTGAAGATATACGCACAAATGGCTACACCTTC.

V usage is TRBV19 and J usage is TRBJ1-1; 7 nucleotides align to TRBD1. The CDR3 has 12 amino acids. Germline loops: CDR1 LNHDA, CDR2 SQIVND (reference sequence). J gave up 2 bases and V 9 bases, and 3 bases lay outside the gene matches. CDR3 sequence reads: CASRGDNTEAFF. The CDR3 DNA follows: TGTGCCAGCAGGGGGGACAACACTGAAGCTTTCTTT. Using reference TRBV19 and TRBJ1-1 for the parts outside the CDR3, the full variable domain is DGGITQSPKYLFRKEGQNVTLSCEQNLNHDAMYWYRQDPGQGLRLIYYSQIVNDFQKGDIAEGYSVSREKKESFPLTVTSAQKNPTAFYLCASRGDNTEAFFGQGTRLTVV.

CDR3 sequence (DNA): TGTGCCAGCAGTGAACACGTGAGTAGCAATCAGCCCCAGCATTTT. This encodes CASSEHVSSNQPQHF. This sequence joins TRBV6-1 and TRBJ1-5, with D unclear. Trimming shortened V by 2 bases and J by 0 bases, and 8 bases separated the two germline ends. The CDR3 runs to 15 residues. CDR1 is MNHNS and CDR2 is SASEGT in the germline V gene.

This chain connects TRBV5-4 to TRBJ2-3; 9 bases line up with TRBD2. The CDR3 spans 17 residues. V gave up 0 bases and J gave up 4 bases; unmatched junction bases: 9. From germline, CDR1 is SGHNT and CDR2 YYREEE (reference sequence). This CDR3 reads CASSLAGRGGRADTQYF. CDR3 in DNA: TGTGCCAGCAGCTTGGCCGGGCGGGGGGGCCGGGCAGATACGCAGTATTTT.

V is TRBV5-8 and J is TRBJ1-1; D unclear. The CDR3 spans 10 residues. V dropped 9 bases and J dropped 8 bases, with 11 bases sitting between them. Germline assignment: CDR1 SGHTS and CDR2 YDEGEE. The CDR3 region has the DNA TGTGCCACCCTCATGGGGGAAGCTTTCTTT. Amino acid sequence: CATLMGEAFF.

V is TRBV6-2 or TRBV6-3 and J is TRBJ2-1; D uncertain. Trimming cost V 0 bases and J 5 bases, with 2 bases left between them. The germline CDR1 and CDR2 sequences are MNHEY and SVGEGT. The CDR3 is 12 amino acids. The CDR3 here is CASSYSHNEQFF. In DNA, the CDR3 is TGTGCCAGCAGTTACTCGCACAATGAGCAGTTCTTC.

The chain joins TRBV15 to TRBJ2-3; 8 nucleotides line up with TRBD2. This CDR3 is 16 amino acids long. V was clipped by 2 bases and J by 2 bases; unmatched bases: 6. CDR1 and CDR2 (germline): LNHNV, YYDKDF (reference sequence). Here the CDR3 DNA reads TGTGCCACCAGCAGACAGCGGGGGACCTACACAGATACGCAGTATTTT. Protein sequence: CATSRQRGTYTDTQYF.